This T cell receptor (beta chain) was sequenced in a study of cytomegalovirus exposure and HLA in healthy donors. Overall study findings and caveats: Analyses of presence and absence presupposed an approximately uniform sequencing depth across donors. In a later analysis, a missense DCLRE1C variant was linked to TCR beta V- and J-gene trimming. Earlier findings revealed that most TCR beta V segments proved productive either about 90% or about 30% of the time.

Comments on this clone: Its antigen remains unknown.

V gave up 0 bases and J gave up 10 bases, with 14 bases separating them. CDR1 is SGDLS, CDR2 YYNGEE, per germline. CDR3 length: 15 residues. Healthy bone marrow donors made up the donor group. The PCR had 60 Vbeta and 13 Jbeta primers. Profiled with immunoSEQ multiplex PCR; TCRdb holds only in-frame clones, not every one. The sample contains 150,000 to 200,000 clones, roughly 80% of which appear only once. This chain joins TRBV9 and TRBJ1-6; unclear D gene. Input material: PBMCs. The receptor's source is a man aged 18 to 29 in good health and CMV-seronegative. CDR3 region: CASSVGGGSYSPLHF. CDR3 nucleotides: TGTGCCAGCAGCGTAGGCGGAGGGAGTTACTCACCCCTCCACTTT. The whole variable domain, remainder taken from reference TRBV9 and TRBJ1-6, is DSGVTQTPKHLITATGQRVTLRCSPRSGDLSVYWYQQSLDQGLQFLIQYYNGEERAKGNILERFSAQQFPDLHSELNLSSLELGDSALYFCASSVGGGSYSPLHFGNGTRLTVT.